A single sample is the source of the 27 T cell receptor beta chains below, sequenced in a study of naive and memory T cell subsets. General observations from the study: A few larger clonotypes appeared in naive repertoires, especially CD8, possibly memory cells re-expressing CD45RA.

The beta constant-region primer was an equimolar mix of two oligonucleotides covering TRBC1 and TRBC2. Nested alpha and beta constant-region primers with the SP2 primer drove four PCR rounds on ligated cDNA. TCRdb re-called the UMI-ligation and nested PCR reads with MiXCR, one entry per CDR3 protein. The sample has some 82,000 distinct CDR3 sequences; about 11% are singletons. Their target antigens are unknown. The source material was naive CD4+ T cells from blood. These receptors originate from a human donor in good health.

This clonotype was detected many times. The chain joins TRBV19 to TRBJ2-3; maybe TRBD2 (6 bases). V lost 4 bases and J lost 5, with 10 bases in between. CDR1 LNHDA and CDR2 SQIVND come from the germline V gene (reference sequence). The CDR3 contains 13 residues. The CDR3 here is CASSNQRVDTQYF. DNA for the CDR3: TGTGCCAGTAGTAACCAGCGGGTAGATACGCAGTATTTT.

In its sample, this clonotype was seen a few times. The V gene is TRBV30, the J gene TRBJ2-3, with TRBD1 as a possible D gene (5 bases). Per germline, CDR1 GTSNPN and CDR2 SVGIG (reference sequence). V was pared by 2 bases and J by 3 bases, with 12 bases between. CDR3 length: 14 amino acids. In DNA form, the CDR3 reads TGTGCCTGGAGTACACAGGCGAGTACAGATACGCAGTATTTT. Translating it yields CAWSTQASTDTQYF.

Only a few counts were recorded for this clonotype. The V call is TRBV2, the J call TRBJ1-5, with a weak D call TRBD1 (6 bases). V was pared by 4 bases and J by 0 bases, with 10 bases between. Germline CDR1 SNHLY, CDR2 FYNNEI. The CDR3 length is 15 residues. CDR3 loop: CASSGGQSSNQPQHF. CDR3 in DNA: TGTGCCAGCAGTGGAGGACAGTCTAGCAATCAGCCCCAGCATTTT.

This clonotype came up a few times. V gene TRBV5-1 combines with J gene TRBJ2-7, with a weak D call TRBD1 (5 bases). Trimming removed 6 bases at V and 0 bases at J, with 19 bases between. The germline CDR1 and CDR2 sequences are SGHRS and YFSETQ. This CDR3 contains 16 residues. The CDR3 reads CASTLDRPRSSYEQYF. The CDR3 bases are TGCGCCAGCACCCTAGACAGACCAAGGAGCTCCTACGAGCAGTACTTC.

The rearrangement links TRBV5-1 to TRBJ2-5, with 10 nucleotides matching TRBD2. The trim removed 3 bases at V and 4 bases at J, leaving 6 bases unmatched. Germline V CDR1 and CDR2: SGHRS, YFSETQ. There are 15 residues in the CDR3. The CDR3 coding sequence is TGCGCCAGCAGCTCCACTAGCGGGAAGGGAGAGACCCAGTACTTC. It specifies CASSSTSGKGETQYF. The entire variable domain, with the rest obtained from reference TRBV5-1 and TRBJ2-5, is as follows: KAGVTQTPRYLIKTRGQQVTLSCSPISGHRSVSWYQQTPGQGLQFLFEYFSETQRNKGNFPGRFSGRQFSNSRSEMNVSTLELGDSALYLCASSSTSGKGETQYFGPGTRLLVL.

This clonotype came up a few times. V is TRBV3-1 and J is TRBJ2-1; D might be TRBD2 (5 bases). V lost 4 bases to trimming and J lost 4 bases, with 20 bases between them. The CDR3 runs to 17 residues. Per the germline V gene, CDR1 is LGHDT and CDR2 is YNNKEL (reference sequence). The CDR3 reads CASSPPGKAGLYNEQFF. Written as DNA, the CDR3 is TGTGCCAGCAGCCCCCCGGGCAAGGCGGGCCTATACAATGAGCAGTTCTTC.

The chain uses TRBV29-1 and TRBJ2-1; 14 bases match TRBD2. The CDR3 is 19 residues long. Losses at the gene ends were 6 bases for V and 9 bases for J; bases not matched to a gene: 22. CDR1 and CDR2 (germline): SQVTM, ANQGSEA. The CDR3 loop reads CSVTPNGIIRTSGRSEQFF. Here the CDR3 DNA reads TGCAGCGTCACCCCCAACGGGATAATAAGGACTAGCGGGAGGAGTGAGCAGTTCTTC.

This clonotype was seen many times. This chain joins TRBV9 and TRBJ2-3; the D is unclear. The CDR3 length is 15 residues. Germline V gene sequence: CDR1 SGDLS, CDR2 YYNGEE. Trimming pared 4 bases from V and 0 bases from J, leaving 12 bases between. CDR3 residues: CASSSSLGSTDTQYF. For the CDR3, the DNA is TGTGCCAGCAGCAGTTCACTCGGTAGCACAGATACGCAGTATTTT.

CDR3 region: CASSLGDLEAFF. CDR3 nucleotide sequence: TGCGCCAGCAGCTTGGGCGACCTTGAAGCTTTCTTT. The V call is TRBV5-1, the J call TRBJ1-1; D remains ambiguous. The CDR3 consists of 12 residues. Germline lookup yields CDR1 SGHRS and CDR2 YFSETQ. Trimming took 0 bases from V and 7 from J, leaving 7 bases between them. The whole variable domain, filled in from reference TRBV5-1 and TRBJ1-1, reads KAGVTQTPRYLIKTRGQQVTLSCSPISGHRSVSWYQQTPGQGLQFLFEYFSETQRNKGNFPGRFSGRQFSNSRSEMNVSTLELGDSALYLCASSLGDLEAFFGQGTRLTVV.

The rearrangement joins TRBV6-2 or TRBV6-3 to TRBJ2-3; D unresolved. The CDR3 totals 14 residues. Germline V gene sequence: CDR1 MNHEY, CDR2 SVGEGT. Trimming removed 7 bases at V and 0 bases at J, with 11 bases between. The CDR3 protein is CASMVGTSTDTQYF. CDR3 sequence (DNA): TGTGCCAGCATGGTCGGAACTAGCACAGATACGCAGTATTTT.

This clonotype was recorded many times. The V gene is TRBV27, the J gene TRBJ2-7, with no clear D. Per germline, CDR1 MNHEY and CDR2 SMNVEV (reference sequence). CDR3 size: 13 residues. Trimming took 0 bases from V and 0 from J, leaving 3 bases between them. The CDR3 nucleotides read TGTGCCAGCAGTTTATCCTACTCCTACGAGCAGTACTTC. This sequence encodes CASSLSYSYEQYF.

This clonotype was recorded a few times. J is TRBJ2-3 and V is TRBV6-4; TRBD1 might be the D (5 bases). The CDR3 has 14 residues. V lost 3 bases to trimming and J lost 2 bases, with 9 bases between them. Germline CDR1 is MRHNA and CDR2 is SNTAGT. CDR3 sequence: CASSEGPSTDTQYF. The CDR3, as DNA: TGTGCCAGCAGTGAGGGGCCGTCCACAGATACGCAGTATTTT.

The chain combines TRBV20-1 with TRBJ2-7, with 8 bases matching TRBD2. From germline, CDR1 is DFQATT and CDR2 SNEGSKA (reference sequence). V trimming: 1 base; J trimming: 1 base; junction bases outside the gene matches: 3. This CDR3 is built from 14 residues. Here the CDR3 reads CSARAGGRSYEQYF. CDR3 bases: TGCAGTGCTAGAGCGGGGGGGCGTTCCTACGAGCAGTACTTC.

This clonotype showed up many times. The rearrangement links TRBV7-9 to TRBJ2-3; 8 bases align to TRBD2. The germline V gene has CDR1 SEHNR and CDR2 FQNEAQ (reference sequence). The trim removed 1 base at V and 6 bases at J, leaving 12 bases unmatched. The CDR3 sequence is 17 residues long. The CDR3 is CASSLGGSGRVMDTQYF. CDR3 nucleotide sequence: TGTGCCAGCAGCTTAGGAGGCAGCGGGAGAGTTATGGATACGCAGTATTTT.

CDR3 loop: CSVSRGLGTSDGYTF. As DNA, the CDR3 is TGCAGCGTCTCCAGGGGGTTAGGGACATCGGATGGCTACACCTTC. This chain links TRBV29-1 with TRBJ1-2; TRBD1 aligns across 7 bases. Trimming removed 6 bases from V and 6 bases from J; junction bases left unmatched: 16. Germline V gene lookup returns CDR1 SQVTM and CDR2 ANQGSEA. CDR3 length: 15 amino acids.

The chain joins TRBV2 to TRBJ2-3; maybe TRBD1 (5 bases). In germline, CDR1 is SNHLY, CDR2 FYNNEI. The CDR3 spans 15 residues. Trimming removed 3 bases at V and 3 bases at J, with 13 bases between. CDR3 coding DNA: TGTGCCAGCAGTGAGTGGGGCCTGGGAACAGATACGCAGTATTTT. Translation: CASSEWGLGTDTQYF.

The DNA for the CDR3 is TGTGCCAGCCGGATGACAGACACCGGGGAGCTGTTTTTT. This translates into CASRMTDTGELFF. V is TRBV2 and J is TRBJ2-2; the D gene is possibly TRBD1 (5 bases). Germline V gene sequence: CDR1 SNHLY, CDR2 FYNNEI. The CDR3 runs 13 residues. V was clipped by 8 bases and J by 3 bases, with 10 bases between them. The full variable domain, in which reference TRBV2 and TRBJ2-2 provide the parts outside the CDR3, is EPEVTQTPSHQVTQMGQEVILRCVPISNHLYFYWYRQILGQKVEFLVSFYNNEISEKSEIFDDQFSVERPDGSNFTLKIRSTKLEDSAMYFCASRMTDTGELFFGEGSRLTVL.

The DNA of the CDR3 is TGTGCCAGCAGTCAAACCGGGACAATAAGCTCCTACGAGCAGTACTTC. It specifies CASSQTGTISSYEQYF. The genes are TRBV12-3 or TRBV12-4 and TRBJ2-7, with D possibly matching TRBD1 (6 bases). The CDR3 runs to 16 residues. With 5 bases removed from V and 0 bases from J, the gap between germline ends came to 17 bases.

Only a few counts were recorded for this clonotype. V and J are TRBV29-1 and TRBJ2-2; possible D gene TRBD1, 6 bases. There are 14 residues in the CDR3. The ends were cut back, 5 bases at V and 6 bases at J, with 16 bases in the middle. Germline V gene lookup returns CDR1 SQVTM and CDR2 ANQGSEA. CDR3: CSVRGKGMAGELFF. The CDR3 DNA follows: TGCAGCGTTAGGGGGAAGGGGATGGCCGGGGAGCTGTTTTTT.

The chain uses TRBV19 and TRBJ1-2; D is perhaps TRBD1 (6 bases). Germline CDR1 LNHDA, CDR2 SQIVND (reference sequence). Trimming took 7 bases from V and 1 from J, leaving 16 bases between them. There are 15 residues in the CDR3. The CDR3 reads CASKINREINYGYTF. The CDR3 nucleotides read TGTGCCAGTAAGATCAACAGGGAAATTAACTATGGCTACACCTTC.

A single count supports this clonotype. The V gene is TRBV20-1, the J gene TRBJ1-1, with a possible D match to TRBD1 (5 bases). Germline V gene data show CDR1 as DFQATT and CDR2 as SNEGSKA (reference sequence). V gave up 2 bases and J gave up 2 bases, with 6 bases separating them. The CDR3 spans 12 residues. The CDR3 nucleotides read TGCAGTGCTAGAAGGGGAAACACTGAAGCTTTCTTT. Its protein is CSARRGNTEAFF.

Here the CDR3 reads CASTSSTGLAGPSSYNEQFF. For the CDR3, the DNA is TGTGCCAGCACCAGTAGCACGGGACTAGCGGGTCCTAGCTCCTACAATGAGCAGTTCTTC. The V gene is TRBV3-1, the J gene TRBJ2-1; 12 bases are a match to TRBD2. CDR1 and CDR2 from the germline V gene are LGHDT and YNNKEL (reference sequence). Germline trimming cut 7 bases from V and 0 bases from J; bases unmatched to any gene: 16. The CDR3 has 20 amino acids.

This clonotype was observed a handful of times. This sequence joins TRBV5-6 and TRBJ2-4, with 7 bases matching TRBD1. V was pared by 2 bases and J by 5 bases, with 7 bases of the junction left unmatched. The CDR3 contains 15 residues. The germline V gene encodes CDR1 SGHDT and CDR2 YYEEEE. The CDR3 DNA is TGTGCCAGCAGCTTTAATCGGGACAGAGAAAACATTCAGTACTTC. Its translation is CASSFNRDRENIQYF.

For the CDR3, the DNA is TGTGCCAGCCTTACTACGGGACAGGGGTCCTACGAGCAGTACTTC. This codes for CASLTTGQGSYEQYF. The V gene is TRBV28, the J gene TRBJ2-7; 10 nucleotides match TRBD1. With V trimmed by 8 bases and J by 1 base, 8 bases remained unmatched. The CDR3 runs 15 residues. Germline CDR1 reads MDHEN; CDR2 reads SYDVKM.

This clonotype was recorded at least ten times. The rearrangement uses TRBV19 and TRBJ2-7; D not resolved. The ends were cut back, 5 bases at V and 2 bases at J, with 16 bases in the middle. There are 15 residues in the CDR3. The germline V gene encodes CDR1 LNHDA and CDR2 SQIVND (reference sequence). Written as DNA, the CDR3 is TGTGCCAGTAGTTCCGCCGGACCGGCGCCCTACGAGCAGTACTTC. Residues: CASSSAGPAPYEQYF.

This clonotype has at least ten counts. The chain has TRBV5-1 and TRBJ2-5; 9 nucleotides line up with TRBD2. V lost 4 bases, J lost 5 bases, and 15 bases stayed unmatched. Germline lookup yields CDR1 SGHRS and CDR2 YFSETQ. This CDR3 region has 17 residues. The CDR3 is CASSHSGSGLATETQYF. The CDR3 DNA reads TGCGCCAGCAGCCACTCTGGTTCCGGACTAGCGACCGAGACCCAGTACTTC.

The chain employs TRBV20-1 and TRBJ1-1; maybe TRBD1 (6 bases). The germline gives CDR1 DFQATT, CDR2 SNEGSKA (reference sequence). This CDR3 is built from 14 residues. V was trimmed by 2 bases and J by 5 bases, leaving 15 bases between them. DNA of the CDR3: TGCAGTGCTAGACCGGGAGGGGGGAGAACTGAAGCTTTCTTT. Amino acid sequence: CSARPGGGRTEAFF.